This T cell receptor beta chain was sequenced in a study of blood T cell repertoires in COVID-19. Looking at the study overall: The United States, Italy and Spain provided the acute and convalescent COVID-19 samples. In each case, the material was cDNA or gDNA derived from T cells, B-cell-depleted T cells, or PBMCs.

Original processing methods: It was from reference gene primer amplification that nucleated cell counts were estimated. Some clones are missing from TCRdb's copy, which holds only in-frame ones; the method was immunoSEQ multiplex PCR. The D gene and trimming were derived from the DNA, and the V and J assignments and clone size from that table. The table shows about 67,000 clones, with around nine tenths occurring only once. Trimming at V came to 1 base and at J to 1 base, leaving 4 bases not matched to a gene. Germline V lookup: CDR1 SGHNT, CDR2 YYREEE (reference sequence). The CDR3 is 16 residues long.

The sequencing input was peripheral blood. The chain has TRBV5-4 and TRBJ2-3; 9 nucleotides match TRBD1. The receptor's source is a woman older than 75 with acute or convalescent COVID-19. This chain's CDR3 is CASSLLQGAGTDTQYF. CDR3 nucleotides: TGTGCCAGCAGCTTGTTACAGGGGGCCGGCACAGATACGCAGTATTTT.